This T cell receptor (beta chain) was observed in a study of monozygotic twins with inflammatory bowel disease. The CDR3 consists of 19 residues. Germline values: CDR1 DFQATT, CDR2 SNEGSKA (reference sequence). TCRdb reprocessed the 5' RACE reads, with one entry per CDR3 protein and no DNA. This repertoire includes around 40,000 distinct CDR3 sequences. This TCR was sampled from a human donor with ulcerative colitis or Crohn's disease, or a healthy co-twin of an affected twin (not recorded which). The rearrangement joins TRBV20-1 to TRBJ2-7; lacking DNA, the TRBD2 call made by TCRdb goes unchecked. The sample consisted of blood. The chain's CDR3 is CSAQTLGASGGPSSYEQYF.